The TCR beta chain described here comes from a study of regulatory T cells in long-lasting Graves disease. General study findings and limits: Persistent Graves' patients possessed reduced TCR diversity relative to recently diagnosed ones.

HTBI primers from iRepertoire and Arm-PCR of CDR3 regions yielded the TCR beta libraries. TCRdb recomputed calls from the multiplex PCR reads with MiXCR, one row per CDR3 protein. The data show 530,000 or so distinct CDR3 sequences, with approximately 13% seen just once and approximately 9.3% held by the top ten. This clonotype appeared a few times. The antigen is not known. Time point specified: newly diagnosed GD, antithyroid drugs for less than 3 months. RNA extracted from PBMCs served as the sequencing template. These same data were also listed under a study on T cells in Graves' hyperthyroidism and ophthalmopathy. That work states: RT-PCR in the first round (using the HTBI primer set) targeted the TCR CDR3.

The TCR comes from a man under 40 with Graves disease. Specimen: peripheral blood mononuclear cells (PBMCs), collected at new diagnosis, from a patient treated with antithyroid drugs.

The CDR3 loop is CASSRTGGAYGNTEAFF. In DNA, the CDR3 is TGTGCCAGTTCCCGAACAGGGGGCGCTTACGGGAACACTGAAGCTTTCTTT. This sequence joins TRBV19 and TRBJ1-1, with 9 bases that match TRBD1. The trim removed 8 bases at V and 1 base at J, leaving 14 bases unmatched. The CDR3 spans 17 residues. CDR1 is LNHDA, CDR2 SQIVND, per germline (reference sequence).